This T cell receptor beta chain appears in the sequencing data of a study of cytomegalovirus exposure and HLA in healthy donors. Broader study findings: Later analysis found that TCR beta chains associated with HLA were more clonally expanded than other, equally common chains. About 87% or about 30% of the time was how often most TCR beta V segments were productive, according to an earlier analysis. Presence/absence analyses assumed roughly uniform sequencing depth across donors.

As for this clone: Its antigen is as yet unknown.

The primer mix had 60 Vbeta and 13 Jbeta primers. Generated by immunoSEQ multiplex PCR, the TCRdb table keeps only in-frame clones and is missing some. The sample consists of approximately 67,000 clones, roughly nine tenths of them appearing once. Germline lookup yields CDR1 PRHDT and CDR2 FYEKMQ (reference sequence). V was pared by 5 bases and J by 8 bases, with 6 bases of the junction left unmatched. This CDR3 is built from 15 residues. Material for sequencing was PBMCs. The chain is built from TRBV13 and TRBJ2-1, with TRBD2 identical over 13 bases. This receptor was taken from a woman in her twenties or thirties in good health and CMV-seropositive. The CDR3 bases are TGTGCCAGCAGCCCAGGACTAGCGGGAGTGTATGAGCAGTTCTTC. It is translated as CASSPGLAGVYEQFF. The whole variable domain, filled in from reference TRBV13 and TRBJ2-1, reads AAGVIQSPRHLIKEKRETATLKCYPIPRHDTVYWYQQGPGQDPQFLISFYEKMQSDKGSIPDRFSAQQFSDYHSELNMSSLELGDSALYFCASSPGLAGVYEQFFGPGTRLTVL.